This TCR beta chain was sequenced for a study of early T cells in non-severe SARS-CoV-2 infection. This clonotype was seen a few times. This CDR3 comprises 14 residues. Trimming removed 3 bases at V and 4 bases at J, with 9 bases between. TCRdb independently ran MiXCR on the 5' RACE reads; one entry per CDR3 protein. The sample gives roughly 120,000 distinct CDR3 sequences, approximately 15% of which show up once; 20% to 25% is in the top ten. The sample was whole blood. The origin of this receptor is an adult who was a healthcare worker with PCR-confirmed SARS-CoV-2 infection or an uninfected control (not recorded which). The rearrangement links TRBV12-3 or TRBV12-4 to TRBJ2-2, with unresolved D. The CDR3 protein is CASSFLGRTGELFF. The DNA for the CDR3 is TGTGCCAGCAGTTTCTTGGGCCGCACCGGGGAGCTGTTTTTT.